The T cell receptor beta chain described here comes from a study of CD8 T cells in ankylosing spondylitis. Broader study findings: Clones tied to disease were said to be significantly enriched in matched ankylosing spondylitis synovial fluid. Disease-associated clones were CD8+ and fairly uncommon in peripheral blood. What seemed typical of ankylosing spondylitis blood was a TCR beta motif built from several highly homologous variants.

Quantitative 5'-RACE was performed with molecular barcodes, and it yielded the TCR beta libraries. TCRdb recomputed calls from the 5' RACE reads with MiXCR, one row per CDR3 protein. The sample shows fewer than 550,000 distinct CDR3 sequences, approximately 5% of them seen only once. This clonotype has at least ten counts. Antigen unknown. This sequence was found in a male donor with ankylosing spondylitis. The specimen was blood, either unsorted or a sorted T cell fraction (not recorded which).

The CDR3 loop reads CASSGGTLLNYGYTF. The CDR3, as DNA: TGTGCCAGCAGTGGGGGGACGCTGCTGAACTATGGCTACACCTTC. The chain carries TRBV27 and TRBJ1-2; tentatively, D is TRBD1 (5 bases). Germline-derived CDR1 and CDR2 are MNHEY and SMNVEV (reference sequence). The CDR3 runs to 15 residues. V dropped 5 bases and J dropped 2 bases, with 15 bases sitting between them.